Listed here are 11 T cell receptor beta chains from one sample, sequenced in a study of T cell responses to AZD1222 COVID-19 vaccine. TCRdb's table, derived via immunoSEQ multiplex PCR, lists solely in-frame clones and lacks some. Here the sample spans 75,000 to 90,000 clones, about nine tenths being singletons. This sample comprised peripheral blood, obtained on day 0 of AZD1222 vaccination. These receptors were obtained from an adult in good health.

This chain joins TRBV29-1 and TRBJ1-1; D remains unclear. Trimming cost V 4 bases and J 7 bases, with 10 bases left between them. The CDR3 loop spans 11 amino acids. CDR1 is SQVTM, CDR2 ANQGSEA, per germline. The CDR3 reads CSVGQSNEAFF. The DNA of the CDR3 is TGCAGCGTTGGTCAATCCAATGAAGCTTTCTTT.

The rearrangement joins TRBV25-1 to TRBJ1-2, with TRBD1 matching 7 bases. The V segment lost 8 bases and the J segment 2 bases; nucleotides outside the gene matches: 2. The CDR3 extends over 12 amino acids. Germline lookup yields CDR1 MGHDK and CDR2 SYGVNS. The CDR3 here is CASQGQNYGYTF. In nucleotides, the CDR3 is TGTGCCAGCCAGGGACAGAACTATGGCTACACCTTC.

CDR3 DNA sequence: TGTGCCAGCAGCTTACAGCCAGGGCTAGACTGGCTGGTCACTGAAGCTTTCTTT. This encodes CASSLQPGLDWLVTEAFF. The chain employs TRBV7-3 and TRBJ1-1; D is perhaps TRBD1 (5 bases). The CDR3 covers 18 residues. Germline-derived CDR1 and CDR2 are SGHTA and FQGTGA. V was pared by 2 bases and J by 4 bases, with 23 bases between.

This chain joins TRBV30 and TRBJ2-3; D is unclear. This CDR3 spans 11 amino acids. CDR1 is GTSNPN, CDR2 SVGIG, per germline (reference sequence). Trimming pared 1 base from V and 6 bases from J, leaving 5 bases between. Written as DNA, the CDR3 is TGTGCCTGGAGTGAAAGGGATACGCAGTATTTT. Protein: CAWSERDTQYF.

This clone has a single count. The chain uses TRBV9 and TRBJ2-7; 9 bases agree with TRBD2. This CDR3 is 14 amino acids long. Trimming took 5 bases from V and 6 from J; bases not matched to a gene: 9. The germline CDR1 and CDR2 sequences are SGDLS and YYNGEE. As DNA, the CDR3 is TGTGCCAGCAGTGGGACTAGCCCAACGAGCGAGCAGTACTTC. Translated: CASSGTSPTSEQYF. Together with reference TRBV9 and TRBJ2-7, the CDR3 gives the full variable domain: DSGVTQTPKHLITATGQRVTLRCSPRSGDLSVYWYQQSLDQGLQFLIQYYNGEERAKGNILERFSAQQFPDLHSELNLSSLELGDSALYFCASSGTSPTSEQYFGPGTRLTVT.

V gene TRBV19 combines with J gene TRBJ1-4; 8 nucleotides line up with TRBD1. Germline CDR1 LNHDA, CDR2 SQIVND (reference sequence). The length of the CDR3 is 15 residues. The junction had 5 bases not matched to a gene; V was cut back by 5 bases and J by 3 bases. The chain's CDR3 is CASSPNRGSNEKLFF. For the CDR3, the DNA is TGTGCCAGTAGTCCTAACAGGGGGTCTAATGAAAAACTGTTTTTT.

The chain couples TRBV15 to TRBJ1-1; D is ambiguous. Trimming removed 0 bases at V and 4 bases at J, with 9 bases between. CDR3 length: 14 amino acids. Germline values: CDR1 LNHNV, CDR2 YYDKDF (reference sequence). DNA of the CDR3: TGTGCCACCAGCAGAGATGGGTCGGTCACTGAAGCTTTCTTT. Translated: CATSRDGSVTEAFF.

V and J are TRBV6-5 and TRBJ2-7; 7 bases are shared with TRBD1. CDR1 and CDR2 (germline): MNHEY, SVGAGI. CDR3 length equals 14 residues. V shed 7 bases, J shed 1 base, and the junction held 7 bases outside the gene matches. The CDR3: CASTNRGLSYEQYF. The CDR3 bases are TGTGCCAGCACCAATAGGGGGCTATCCTACGAGCAGTACTTC.

The rearrangement links TRBV3-1 (or the pseudogene TRBV3-2) to TRBJ1-2, with D possibly TRBD1 on 6 matching bases. CDR1 and CDR2 from the germline V gene are LGHDT and YNNKEL (reference sequence). There are 14 residues in the CDR3. Deletions cut 6 bases from V and 8 bases from J, with 19 bases between. In nucleotides, the CDR3 is TGTGCCAGCAGTCGGAGGGGGGATCCAGGCGGCTACACCTTC. It codes for CASSRRGDPGGYTF.

V usage is TRBV4-3 and J usage is TRBJ1-2; D gene ambiguous. CDR1 LGHNA and CDR2 YSLEER come from the germline V gene. This CDR3 has 16 residues. The ends were cut back, 2 bases at V and 7 bases at J, with 20 bases in the middle. The CDR3 DNA follows: TGCGCCAGCAGCCAATTTACGGAGGGCCAGGAGGGTGGCTACACCTTC. Translated, it gives CASSQFTEGQEGGYTF.

The chain carries TRBV19 and TRBJ2-1, with 7 bases fitting TRBD2. There are 17 residues in the CDR3. Germline V CDR1 and CDR2: LNHDA, SQIVND (reference sequence). Trimming removed 3 bases from V and 2 bases from J; junction bases left unmatched: 10. The chain's CDR3 is CASSITHGGSAYNEQFF. For the CDR3, the DNA is TGTGCCAGTAGTATTACCCATGGCGGGAGTGCCTACAATGAGCAGTTCTTC.